The 32 T cell receptor beta chains listed next were all sequenced from one sample in a study of regulatory dendritic cells for organ transplantation. Generated by immunoSEQ multiplex PCR, the TCRdb table keeps only in-frame clones and is missing some. The table lists under 35,000 clones, roughly 84% of them singletons. Sequencing was carried out using naive CD8+ T cells from blood. The subset was: CD45RA+ naive T cells. Receptors originate from a human donor in good health.

The rearrangement links TRBV7-9 to TRBJ1-2, with a possible D match to TRBD1 (6 bases). Germline V CDR1 and CDR2: SEHNR, FQNEAQ (reference sequence). V was trimmed by 2 bases and J by 8 bases, leaving 27 bases between them. The CDR3 has 18 amino acids. The CDR3, as DNA: TGTGCCAGCAGCTTACCTACCGAGGGTGGGGGCCACTCACGGGGCTACACCTTC. Residues: CASSLPTEGGGHSRGYTF.

This chain connects TRBV27 to TRBJ2-7, with D hard to call. V lost 3 bases and J 0 bases, leaving 12 bases between the germline ends. CDR1 is MNHEY and CDR2 is SMNVEV in the germline V gene (reference sequence). This CDR3 region has 15 residues. CDR3 DNA sequence: TGTGCCAGCAGTTTCAGTGGCAAAGTCTCCTACGAGCAGTACTTC. Its protein product is CASSFSGKVSYEQYF.

This sequence joins TRBV7-8 and TRBJ1-4, with D unresolved. Germline assignment: CDR1 SGHVS and CDR2 FQNEAQ. Trimming cost V 4 bases and J 4 bases, with 19 bases left between them. The CDR3 length is 17 residues. CDR3 DNA sequence: TGTGCCAGCAGCTACGACTCCGTTGGCGCTCTTAATGAAAAACTGTTTTTT. Translation: CASSYDSVGALNEKLFF.

This sequence joins TRBV19 and TRBJ2-5; the D is unclear. V was cut by 9 bases and J by 2 bases, with 13 bases left in between. This CDR3 is built from 13 residues. Germline V gives CDR1 LNHDA, CDR2 SQIVND (reference sequence). The CDR3 sequence is CASRLTGQETQYF. The CDR3 DNA sequence: TGTGCCAGCCGCCTGACGGGTCAAGAGACCCAGTACTTC.

The chain is built from TRBV5-1 and TRBJ2-7; 12 bases align to TRBD1. Germline V gene lookup returns CDR1 SGHRS and CDR2 YFSETQ. This CDR3 contains 15 residues. Unmatched junction bases numbered 3, after V lost 0 bases and J lost 5 bases. The CDR3 reads CASSLGDRGPHEQYF. CDR3 nucleotides: TGCGCCAGCAGCTTGGGGGACAGGGGGCCCCACGAGCAGTACTTC.

The gene calls are TRBV2 and TRBJ2-3; perhaps TRBD2 as D (5 bases). CDR3 length equals 14 residues. Trimming pared 4 bases from V and 3 bases from J, leaving 11 bases between. The germline V gene has CDR1 SNHLY and CDR2 FYNNEI. CDR3 bases: TGTGCCAGCAGTGCCCAGGACTGGACAGATACGCAGTATTTT. This encodes CASSAQDWTDTQYF.

The V and J genes are TRBV27 and TRBJ2-2; 12 bases align to TRBD2. Germline CDR1 and CDR2: MNHEY and SMNVEV (reference sequence). CDR3 length: 16 amino acids. With 3 bases clipped from V and 5 bases from J, the junction kept 4 bases outside the gene matches. CDR3 nucleotides: TGTGCCAGCAGTTTCCGGACTAGCGGGAAGACCGGGGAGCTGTTTTTT. It is translated as CASSFRTSGKTGELFF.

This chain links TRBV4-1 with TRBJ1-5; 8 nucleotides align to TRBD1. This CDR3 spans 15 amino acids. Trimming took 3 bases from V and 7 from J; bases not matched to a gene: 8. Per the germline V gene, CDR1 is MGHRA and CDR2 is YSYEKL. CDR3 bases: TGCGCCAGCAGCCAGGATGGACAGGGTGGCCAGCCCCAGCATTTT. Residues: CASSQDGQGGQPQHF.

This clone was seen more than once but under ten times. The chain links TRBV27 to TRBJ1-3; D not certain. This CDR3 has 14 amino acids. The ends were cut back, 3 bases at V and 0 bases at J, with 6 bases in the middle. Germline V gene data show CDR1 as MNHEY and CDR2 as SMNVEV (reference sequence). Here the CDR3 reads CASSFSGSGNTIYF. For the CDR3, the DNA is TGTGCCAGCAGTTTTTCGGGCTCTGGAAACACCATATATTTT.

The V and J genes are TRBV11-2 and TRBJ2-7; 8 nucleotides align to TRBD1. Germline CDR1 reads SGHAT; CDR2 reads FQNNGV. With V trimmed by 5 bases and J by 6 bases, 6 bases remained unmatched. This CDR3 contains 13 residues. CDR3 coding DNA: TGTGCCAGCAGCCAGGGGGCTGGCGGCGAGCAGTACTTC. It translates to CASSQGAGGEQYF.

The chain joins TRBV4-1 to TRBJ2-7, with a possible D match to TRBD1 (5 bases). The CDR3 sequence is 15 residues long. The ends were cut back, 0 bases at V and 3 bases at J, with 12 bases in the middle. Per the germline V gene, CDR1 is MGHRA and CDR2 is YSYEKL. Written as DNA, the CDR3 is TGCGCCAGCAGCCAAGAAGACAGATCCCGCTACGAGCAGTACTTC. It encodes CASSQEDRSRYEQYF.

The chain has TRBV5-8 and TRBJ1-2; D unresolved. Trimming removed 0 bases from V and 5 bases from J, with 5 bases in between. CDR3 length: 12 amino acids. Germline V gene lookup returns CDR1 SGHTS and CDR2 YDEGEE. CDR3 in amino acids: CASSLGQYGYTF. As DNA, the CDR3 is TGTGCCAGCAGCTTGGGACAATATGGCTACACCTTC.

The chain joins TRBV6-5 to TRBJ1-2; 8 bases agree with TRBD1. Germline CDR1 MNHEY, CDR2 SVGAGI. With 4 bases clipped from V and 1 base from J, the junction kept 8 bases outside the gene matches. The CDR3 length is 16 residues. The CDR3 nucleotides are TGTGCCAGCAGTTTACGGGACAGGTCTCGTAACTATGGCTACACCTTC. This encodes CASSLRDRSRNYGYTF.

CDR3 amino acids: CASSTRNRSYTGELFF. The CDR3 DNA reads as TGTGCCAGCAGTACGCGAAACAGGAGTTACACCGGGGAGCTGTTTTTT. This rearrangement joins TRBV7-9 to TRBJ2-2, with D tentatively TRBD1 (5 bases). The germline V gene encodes CDR1 SEHNR and CDR2 FQNEAQ (reference sequence). The CDR3 sequence is 16 residues long. V was shortened by 6 bases and J by 3 bases, with 17 bases between the two germline ends. Based on the CDR3 plus reference TRBV7-9 and TRBJ2-2, the full variable domain is DTGVSQNPRHKITKRGQNVTFRCDPISEHNRLYWYRQTLGQGPEFLTYFQNEAQLEKSRLLSDRFSAERPKGSFSTLEIQRTEQGDSAMYLCASSTRNRSYTGELFFGEGSRLTVL.

This clone turned up a few times. The genes are TRBV6-1 and TRBJ2-7, with D possibly matching TRBD2 (5 bases). V lost 1 base to trimming and J lost 6 bases, with 16 bases between them. Looked up from germline, CDR1 is MNHNS and CDR2 is SASEGT. The CDR3 is 15 residues long. In nucleotides, the CDR3 is TGTGCCAGCAGTGAAGGCCGAGGGTATTTAGGCGAGCAGTACTTC. It translates to CASSEGRGYLGEQYF.

In this sample, this clone turned up a few times. This chain uses TRBV12-5 with TRBJ2-1, with TRBD2 as a possible D gene (7 bases). V was pared by 1 base and J by 4 bases, with 14 bases between. The CDR3 runs to 16 residues. Germline V gene sequence: CDR1 LGHNT, CDR2 FRNRAP. Here the CDR3 reads CASGLDVAGAYNEQFF. CDR3 bases: TGTGCTAGTGGTTTGGACGTGGCGGGGGCTTACAATGAGCAGTTCTTC.

The CDR3 reads CASSQELAGAYNEQFF. As DNA, the CDR3 is TGCGCCAGCAGCCAAGAACTAGCGGGGGCCTACAATGAGCAGTTCTTC. The genes are TRBV4-1 and TRBJ2-1; TRBD2 matches at 11 bases. Looked up from germline, CDR1 is MGHRA and CDR2 is YSYEKL. V dropped 0 bases and J dropped 2; count of bases not matched to a gene: 0. The CDR3 sequence is 16 residues long.

The V call is TRBV19, the J call TRBJ1-4; no reliable D call. Trimming cost V 1 base and J 7 bases, with 4 bases left between them. Germline CDR1 and CDR2: LNHDA and SQIVND (reference sequence). CDR3 length equals 12 residues. The CDR3 region is CASSIGSEKLFF. CDR3 nucleotide sequence: TGTGCCAGTAGTATAGGGAGTGAAAAACTGTTTTTT.

This clone was picked up one time. The V call is TRBV5-6, the J call TRBJ2-3; tentative D call: TRBD1 (5 bases). Trimming stripped 0 bases from V and 3 bases from J, with 11 bases between. The V gene's germline CDR1 is SGHDT and CDR2 YYEEEE. There are 15 residues in the CDR3. CDR3 amino acids: CASSLAGQGTDTQYF. CDR3 DNA sequence: TGTGCCAGCAGCTTGGCAGGGCAGGGAACAGATACGCAGTATTTT.

This clone was recorded a few times. The chain employs TRBV6-6 and TRBJ2-7, with a weak D call TRBD1 (5 bases). Germline CDR1 and CDR2: MNHNY and SVGAGI (reference sequence). V was clipped by 5 bases and J by 6 bases, with 14 bases between them. The CDR3 is made up of 13 amino acids. The CDR3 is CASSLGHSGEQYF. The DNA for the CDR3 is TGTGCCAGCAGTCTAGGACATTCAGGCGAGCAGTACTTC.

This clone has more than one count but fewer than ten. CDR3 sequence reads: CASSQGSGDTYGYTF. DNA of the CDR3: TGCGCCAGCAGCCAAGGTTCAGGGGATACCTATGGCTACACCTTC. The chain combines TRBV4-1 with TRBJ1-2; a possible D gene is TRBD1 (6 bases). Germline-derived CDR1 and CDR2 are MGHRA and YSYEKL. V lost 1 base and J 4 bases, leaving 13 bases between the germline ends. CDR3 length equals 15 residues.

CDR3 bases: TGCAGCCCCCCAAGGAGGACTAGCGGTAAAGAGACCCAGTACTTC. It encodes CSPPRRTSGKETQYF. The rearrangement joins TRBV29-1 to TRBJ2-5; TRBD2 agrees at 10 bases. CDR3 length: 15 residues. The ends lost 8 bases at V and 3 bases at J; junction bases unmatched: 12. Germline lookup yields CDR1 SQVTM and CDR2 ANQGSEA.

The chain has TRBV7-2 and TRBJ1-4; D remains unclear. The CDR3 sequence is 15 residues long. V was pared by 1 base and J by 4 bases, with 10 bases between. Germline CDR1 SGHTA, CDR2 FQGNSA. CDR3 region: CASSLVPRDNEKLFF. CDR3 nucleotides: TGTGCCAGCAGCTTAGTACCGAGGGATAATGAAAAACTGTTTTTT.

This chain uses TRBV19 with TRBJ1-2; a weak D match, TRBD1 (5 bases). V lost 3 bases and J 0 bases, leaving 14 bases between the germline ends. The CDR3 totals 16 residues. Germline CDR1 and CDR2: LNHDA and SQIVND (reference sequence). The CDR3 reads CASSIKTVLANYGYTF. CDR3 bases: TGTGCCAGTAGTATCAAGACAGTCCTAGCTAACTATGGCTACACCTTC. Drawing the rest from reference TRBV19 and TRBJ1-2, the complete variable domain is DGGITQSPKYLFRKEGQNVTLSCEQNLNHDAMYWYRQDPGQGLRLIYYSQIVNDFQKGDIAEGYSVSREKKESFPLTVTSAQKNPTAFYLCASSIKTVLANYGYTFGSGTRLTVV.

This clone was seen a few times. The chain couples TRBV7-9 to TRBJ1-1; TRBD1 is a possible D gene (5 bases). The CDR3 runs 15 residues. V lost 3 bases, J lost 0 bases, and 11 bases lay in between. CDR1 is SEHNR, CDR2 FQNEAQ, per germline (reference sequence). DNA of the CDR3: TGTGCCAGCAGCTTGGGGCGCCTAATGAACACTGAAGCTTTCTTT. Residues: CASSLGRLMNTEAFF.

The rearrangement joins TRBV4-3 to TRBJ1-1, with D perhaps TRBD1 (5 bases). CDR3 length: 14 amino acids. Between the trimmed V and J ends, which lost 4 bases and 5 bases, there was a span of 14 bases. From germline, CDR1 is LGHNA and CDR2 YSLEER. CDR3 coding DNA: TGCGCCAGCAGCCGCGCAGGGATGGGGACTGAAGCTTTCTTT. This sequence encodes CASSRAGMGTEAFF.

The genes are TRBV4-1 and TRBJ2-3, with D possibly matching TRBD2 (7 bases). Germline V gene lookup returns CDR1 MGHRA and CDR2 YSYEKL. This CDR3 region has 16 residues. The V and J ends lost 0 bases and 2 bases respectively, with 12 bases between them. The CDR3 sequence: CASSQDTGGATDTQYF. As DNA, the CDR3 is TGCGCCAGCAGCCAAGATACGGGGGGCGCCACAGATACGCAGTATTTT.

The gene calls are TRBV10-1 and TRBJ2-1; TRBD1 matches at 8 bases. CDR1 and CDR2 (germline): WNHNN, SYGVQD (reference sequence). The trim removed 9 bases at V and 2 bases at J, leaving 12 bases unmatched. This CDR3 is built from 16 residues. The CDR3: CAREEDRETTYNEQFF. The CDR3 DNA reads TGCGCCAGGGAAGAGGACAGGGAAACAACCTACAATGAGCAGTTCTTC.

The J gene is TRBJ2-7, the V gene TRBV29-1, with D maybe TRBD1 (6 bases). Germline CDR1 and CDR2: SQVTM and ANQGSEA. V shed 1 base and J shed 4 bases, with 11 bases lying between them. The CDR3 covers 13 residues. The CDR3 reads CSVEAETGYEQYF. DNA of the CDR3: TGCAGCGTTGAAGCCGAGACAGGTTACGAGCAGTACTTC.

The chain joins TRBV11-2 to TRBJ1-2; a possible D gene is TRBD1 (5 bases). The V gene's germline CDR1 is SGHAT and CDR2 FQNNGV. V lost 3 bases, J lost 8 bases, and 28 bases lay in between. The CDR3 is 18 amino acids. In DNA, the CDR3 is TGTGCCAGCAGCTTCCCCCCAAGAGGGAGGGGTAATCAAGAGGGCTACACCTTC. As protein: CASSFPPRGRGNQEGYTF.

V is TRBV7-9 and J is TRBJ2-1; D is unresolved. CDR1 and CDR2 (germline): SEHNR, FQNEAQ (reference sequence). V shed 5 bases and J shed 2 bases, with 16 bases lying between them. The CDR3 length is 16 residues. The CDR3 DNA reads as TGTGCCAGCAGCATAACCGCGACTCCAACCTACAATGAGCAGTTCTTC. Amino acids: CASSITATPTYNEQFF.

The J gene is TRBJ2-7, the V gene TRBV19; D is unresolved. The germline V gene encodes CDR1 LNHDA and CDR2 SQIVND (reference sequence). The V and J ends lost 1 base and 2 bases respectively, with 9 bases between them. The CDR3 extends over 14 amino acids. CDR3 residues: CASSIGHGAYEQYF. The CDR3, as DNA: TGTGCCAGTAGTATAGGACACGGTGCCTACGAGCAGTACTTC.